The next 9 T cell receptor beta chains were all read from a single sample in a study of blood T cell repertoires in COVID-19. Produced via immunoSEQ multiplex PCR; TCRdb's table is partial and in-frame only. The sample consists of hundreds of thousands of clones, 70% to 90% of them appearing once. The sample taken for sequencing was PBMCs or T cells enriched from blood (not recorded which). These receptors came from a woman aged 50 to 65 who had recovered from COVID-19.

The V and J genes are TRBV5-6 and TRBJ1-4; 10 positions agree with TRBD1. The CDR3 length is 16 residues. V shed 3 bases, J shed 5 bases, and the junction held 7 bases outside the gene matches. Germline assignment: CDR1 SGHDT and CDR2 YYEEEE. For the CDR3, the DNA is TGTGCCAGCAGCTCCTTACCGGGACAGGGGAATGAAAAACTGTTTTTT. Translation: CASSSLPGQGNEKLFF.

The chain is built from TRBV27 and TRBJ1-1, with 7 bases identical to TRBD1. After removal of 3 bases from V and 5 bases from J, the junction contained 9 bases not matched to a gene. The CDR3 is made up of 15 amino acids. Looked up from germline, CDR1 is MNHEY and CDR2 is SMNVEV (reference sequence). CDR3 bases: TGTGCCAGCAGTTTGAGGGGGCGCTTAAAAACTGAAGCTTTCTTT. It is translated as CASSLRGRLKTEAFF.

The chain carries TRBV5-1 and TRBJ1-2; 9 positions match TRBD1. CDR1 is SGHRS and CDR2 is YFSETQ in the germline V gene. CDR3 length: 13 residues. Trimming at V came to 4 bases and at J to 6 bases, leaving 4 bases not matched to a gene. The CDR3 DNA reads TGCGCCAGCAGCGGAACAGGGGGCGATGGCTACACCTTC. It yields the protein CASSGTGGDGYTF.

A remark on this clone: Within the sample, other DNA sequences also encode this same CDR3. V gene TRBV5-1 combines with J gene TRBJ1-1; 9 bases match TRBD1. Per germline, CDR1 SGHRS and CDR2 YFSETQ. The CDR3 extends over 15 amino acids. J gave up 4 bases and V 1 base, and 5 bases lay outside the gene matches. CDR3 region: CASSLRTGEGTEAFF. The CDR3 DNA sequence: TGCGCCAGCAGCTTGAGGACAGGGGAGGGCACTGAAGCTTTCTTT. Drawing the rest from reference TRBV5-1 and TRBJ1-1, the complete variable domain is KAGVTQTPRYLIKTRGQQVTLSCSPISGHRSVSWYQQTPGQGLQFLFEYFSETQRNKGNFPGRFSGRQFSNSRSEMNVSTLELGDSALYLCASSLRTGEGTEAFFGQGTRLTVV.

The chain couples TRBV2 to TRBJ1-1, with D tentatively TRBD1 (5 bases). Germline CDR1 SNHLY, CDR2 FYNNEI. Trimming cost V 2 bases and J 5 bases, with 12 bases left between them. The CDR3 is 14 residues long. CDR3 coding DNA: TGTGCCAGCAGTGAATTTCAGGGTGGGACTGAAGCTTTCTTT. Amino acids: CASSEFQGGTEAFF.

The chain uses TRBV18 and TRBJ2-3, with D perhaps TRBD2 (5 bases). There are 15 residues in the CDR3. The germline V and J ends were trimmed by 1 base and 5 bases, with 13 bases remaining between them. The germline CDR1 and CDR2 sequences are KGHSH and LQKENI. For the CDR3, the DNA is TGTGCCAGCTCACCACTTACCGGGGTTGGAGATACGCAGTATTTT. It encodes CASSPLTGVGDTQYF. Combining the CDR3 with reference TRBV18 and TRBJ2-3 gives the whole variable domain NAGVMQNPRHLVRRRGQEARLRCSPMKGHSHVYWYRQLPEEGLKFMVYLQKENIIDESGMPKERFSAEFPKEGPSILRIQQVVRGDSAAYFCASSPLTGVGDTQYFGPGTRLTVL.

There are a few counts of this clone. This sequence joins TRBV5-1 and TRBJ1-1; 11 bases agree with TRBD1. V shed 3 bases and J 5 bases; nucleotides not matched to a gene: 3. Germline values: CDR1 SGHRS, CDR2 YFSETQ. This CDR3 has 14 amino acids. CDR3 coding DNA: TGCGCCAGCAGCTCGGACAGGGGGCAGACTGAAGCTTTCTTT. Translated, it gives CASSSDRGQTEAFF. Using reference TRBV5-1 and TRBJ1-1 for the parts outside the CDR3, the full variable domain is KAGVTQTPRYLIKTRGQQVTLSCSPISGHRSVSWYQQTPGQGLQFLFEYFSETQRNKGNFPGRFSGRQFSNSRSEMNVSTLELGDSALYLCASSSDRGQTEAFFGQGTRLTVV.

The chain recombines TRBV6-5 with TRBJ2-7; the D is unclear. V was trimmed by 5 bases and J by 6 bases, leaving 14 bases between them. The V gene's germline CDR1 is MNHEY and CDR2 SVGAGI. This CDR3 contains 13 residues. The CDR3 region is CASSPHLVAEQYF. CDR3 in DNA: TGTGCCAGCAGTCCGCACTTAGTAGCCGAGCAGTACTTC.

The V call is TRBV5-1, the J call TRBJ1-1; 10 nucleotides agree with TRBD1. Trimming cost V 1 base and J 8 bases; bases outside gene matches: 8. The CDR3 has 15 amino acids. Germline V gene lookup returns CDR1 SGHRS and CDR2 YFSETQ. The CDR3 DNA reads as TGCGCCAGCAGCTTGTACCGGGACAGGGGATTAGAAGCTTTCTTT. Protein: CASSLYRDRGLEAFF.